Listed below are T cell receptor beta chains from one sample, sequenced in a study of T-cell memory formation after mild COVID-19. Each CDR3 protein gets one entry after TCRdb re-called the 5' RACE reads with MiXCR. The repertoire holds 130,000 to 150,000 distinct CDR3 sequences, with less than 20% as singletons. Sequenced input: PBMCs or a T cell subset sorted from them (not recorded which). All receptors derive from an adult woman who had mild COVID-19 (a few samples of this study predate the infection). Cell type and time point are not known. CDR3s include the opening cysteine and the closing phenylalanine or tryptophan. The order of the fields is clone size, J gene, V gene, D gene, CDR3 DNA, CDR3 protein. D genes are given only for firm matches. The listing skips clone size in some rows; elsewhere it reads once, few, many or a size class.

>-|TRBJ2-7|TRBV5-4|-
TGTGCCAGCAGCGTGAGAGGGATGACAAACGAGCAGTACTTC
CASSVRGMTNEQYF
>few|TRBJ2-1|TRBV7-9|-
TGTGCCAGCAGCCGTGCAGGCCACAATGAGCAGTTCTTC
CASSRAGHNEQFF
>-|TRBJ1-1|TRBV5-1|-
TGCGCCAGCAGCCACCCGTCTGGGACTGAAGCTTTCTTT
CASSHPSGTEAFF
>few|TRBJ1-4|TRBV5-1|-
TGCGCCAGCAGCTTGTCCGCGGCAGTGAACGAAAAACTGTTTTTT
CASSLSAAVNEKLFF
>few|TRBJ1-2|TRBV6-2/TRBV6-3|-
TGTGCCAGCAGCGAACAGACACTTCGAGGGCACTATGGCTACACCTTC
CASSEQTLRGHYGYTF
>-|TRBJ2-7|TRBV4-2|TRBD2
TGTGCCAGCAGCCAATGGGGGTCGAGTAGCGGGAGGTACTACGAGCAGTACTTC
CASSQWGSSSGRYYEQYF
>few|TRBJ2-7|TRBV12-3/TRBV12-4|-
TGTGCCAGCCTACAGGGTGGGAGCTACGAGCAGTACTTC
CASLQGGSYEQYF
>-|TRBJ2-1|TRBV20-1|TRBD2
TGCAGTGCTAGACTAGGACTAGCGGGGCTATACAATGAGCAGTTCTTC
CSARLGLAGLYNEQFF
>few|TRBJ2-1|TRBV24-1|TRBD2
TGTGCCACCGCCGGGGGGGCGATCTACAATGAGCAGTTCTTC
CATAGGAIYNEQFF
>few|TRBJ2-7|TRBV18|TRBD1
TGTGCCAGCTCACCTCAACAGGGGCGCGAGCAGTACTTC
CASSPQQGREQYF
>-|TRBJ1-2|TRBV5-1|-
TGCGCCAGCAAGGCAGAGTCTAACTATGGCTACACCTTC
CASKAESNYGYTF
>-|TRBJ2-3|TRBV7-2|TRBD1
TGTGCCAGCAGCCGGACCGGGACAGGCATAACAGATACGCAGTATTTT
CASSRTGTGITDTQYF
>-|TRBJ2-3|TRBV5-1|-
TGTGCCAGCAGCCCCGACCGCACAGATACGCAGTATTTT
CASSPDRTDTQYF
>-|TRBJ1-1|TRBV12-3/TRBV12-4|-
TGTGCCAGCAGTTTATCGGGACAAAACACTGAAGCTTTCTTT
CASSLSGQNTEAFF
>few|TRBJ2-1|TRBV7-8|-
TGTGCCAGCAGCTTAGCGGTGGGAGTCTCCTACAATGAGCAGTTCTTC
CASSLAVGVSYNEQFF
>few|TRBJ1-6|TRBV4-2|TRBD1
TGTGCCAGCAGCCAGCCGGGACAGGCCCTTTCACCCCTCCACTTT
CASSQPGQALSPLHF
>few|TRBJ1-6|TRBV7-6|-
TGTGCCAGCACCTCGTCGCCGAGCGGTAATTCACCCCTCCACTTT
CASTSSPSGNSPLHF
>-|TRBJ2-1|TRBV7-9|TRBD2
TGTGCCAGCAGCTTAGCGTTGGTTTTTGGGACTAGCGGTTACAATGAGCAGTTCTTC
CASSLALVFGTSGYNEQFF
>few|TRBJ2-5|TRBV7-2|-
TGTGCCAGCAGCCGAGATAGGGGAAAGGAGACCCAGTACTTC
CASSRDRGKETQYF
>-|TRBJ2-7|TRBV7-9|-
TGTGCCAGCAGCTTAGCGGGGGCCCCCCCCTACGAGCAGTACTTC
CASSLAGAPPYEQYF
>-|TRBJ1-1|TRBV5-1|-
TGCGCCAGCAGCTTGGTGGCGGGACAATGGACTGAAGCTTTCTTT
CASSLVAGQWTEAFF
>-|TRBJ1-2|TRBV5-4|-
TGTGCCAGCAGAGTACTTTTCGGGTATGGCTACACCTTC
CASRVLFGYGYTF
>few|TRBJ2-1|TRBV5-1|-
TGCGCCAGCAGCTTGGTCCGCAATGAGCAGTTCTTC
CASSLVRNEQFF
>few|TRBJ2-3|TRBV12-3/TRBV12-4|TRBD2
TGTGCCAGCAGTTCGATTCAGACTAGCGGGGGGGCGACAGATACGCAGTATTTT
CASSSIQTSGGATDTQYF
>many|TRBJ2-1|TRBV5-1|-
TGCGCCAGCAGCCAGGGCCAGTCCTACAATGAGCAGTTCTTC
CASSQGQSYNEQFF
>-|TRBJ2-3|TRBV20-1|TRBD1
TGCAGTGCTAGAGATCGAGGGACAGGGTTATCAGATACGCAGTATTTT
CSARDRGTGLSDTQYF
>-|TRBJ2-1|TRBV12-3/TRBV12-4|TRBD2
TGTGCCAGCAGTCCCCACAAGAGCGGGGGGGAGTTCTTC
CASSPHKSGGEFF
>-|TRBJ2-5|TRBV20-1|TRBD2
TGCAGTGCTCTAGCGGGACAAGAGACCCAGTACTTC
CSALAGQETQYF
>-|TRBJ2-5|TRBV9|TRBD2
TGTGCCAGCAGCGTTCGAGCGGGGGGCTCGGGTGGCCAGTACTTC
CASSVRAGGSGGQYF
>-|TRBJ2-1|TRBV5-1|TRBD2
TGCGCCAGCACACTAGCGGGATTGTATGAGCAGTTCTTC
CASTLAGLYEQFF
>-|TRBJ2-5|TRBV15|TRBD2
TGTGCCACCAGCAGAGAGACTAGCGGCCAAGAGACCCAGTACTTC
CATSRETSGQETQYF
>few|TRBJ2-5|TRBV5-1|TRBD1
TGCGCCAGCAGGCGAACAACAGGGGCCCAAGAGACCCAGTACTTC
CASRRTTGAQETQYF
>-|TRBJ1-2|TRBV7-9|TRBD1
TGTGCCAGCAGCAGACAGGGTTGGGGGCTTACTAACTATGGCTACACCTTC
CASSRQGWGLTNYGYTF
>-|TRBJ2-3|TRBV24-1|-
TGTGCCACCAGTGACACAAGCACAGATACGCAGTATTTT
CATSDTSTDTQYF
>few|TRBJ2-2|TRBV7-9|-
TGTGCCAGCAGCCCGGGCAGAGGCACCGGGGAGCTGTTTTTT
CASSPGRGTGELFF
>-|TRBJ2-1|TRBV29-1|TRBD2
TGCAGCGTTGAAGTGGGTAGCGGGAGTAATGAGCAGTTCTTC
CSVEVGSGSNEQFF
>few|TRBJ1-2|TRBV20-1|TRBD1
TGCAGTGCTAATATACAGGGGGCAGGTGGCTACACCTTC
CSANIQGAGGYTF
>many|TRBJ2-2|TRBV5-1|-
TGCGCCAGCAGCTTGATCGCGGGGAAGGCCGGGGAGCTGTTTTTT
CASSLIAGKAGELFF
>-|TRBJ2-3|TRBV5-5|-
TGTGCCAGCACCGAGACATCTCGCACAGATACGCAGTATTTT
CASTETSRTDTQYF
>-|TRBJ2-7|TRBV29-1|TRBD1
TGCAGCGTAGCGGACAGGGCGTCCTACGAGCAGTACTTC
CSVADRASYEQYF
>few|TRBJ2-5|TRBV6-5|-
TGTGCCAGCCAGGGGTCGTCTGTAGCAGCGACCCAGTACTTC
CASQGSSVAATQYF
>-|TRBJ2-3|TRBV5-1|-
TGCGCCAGCAGCCAGCGACCGCTCACAGATACGCAGTATTTT
CASSQRPLTDTQYF
>-|TRBJ2-1|TRBV4-2|TRBD2
TGTGCCAGCAGCCACCCGGGGGGGCGAGCCTCCTACAATGAGCAGTTCTTC
CASSHPGGRASYNEQFF
>-|TRBJ2-7|TRBV6-5|-
TGTGCCAGCTCTTCAACCCCGGGACGAGAGCAGTACTTC
CASSSTPGREQYF
>few|TRBJ2-1|TRBV7-9|TRBD2
TGTGCCAGCAGCCCACGCCTAGGACTAGCGGGAGTTAATGAGCAGTTCTTC
CASSPRLGLAGVNEQFF
>few|TRBJ1-1|TRBV24-1|-
TGTGCCACCAGTGGTCAGGGACCTGAAGCTTTCTTT
CATSGQGPEAFF
>-|TRBJ2-3|TRBV5-1|-
TGCGCCAGCAGCTTCATGGTAGGGGAAGATACGCAGTATTTT
CASSFMVGEDTQYF
>-|TRBJ2-2|TRBV4-1|TRBD2
TGCGCCAGCAGGGCTAGCGGGGGGACCGGGGAGCTGTTTTTT
CASRASGGTGELFF
>-|TRBJ2-2|TRBV4-3|-
TGCGCCAGCAGCCAAGGTCCCATCACGAACACCGGGGAGCTGTTTTTT
CASSQGPITNTGELFF
>few|TRBJ2-5|TRBV3-1|-
TGTGCCAGCAGCCAGCGAAGTCGGGAGACCCAGTACTTC
CASSQRSRETQYF
>few|TRBJ2-7|TRBV12-3/TRBV12-4|TRBD1
TGTGCCAGCAGTTTAGGGACAGGGGCCCGCAACGAGCAGTACTTC
CASSLGTGARNEQYF
>-|TRBJ1-3|TRBV30|-
TGTGCCTGGAGACTCTCTGGAAACACCATATATTTT
CAWRLSGNTIYF
>once|TRBJ1-5|TRBV5-1|-
TGCGCCAGCAGCTTCAGGGGTGAAGGCAATCAGCCCCAGCATTTT
CASSFRGEGNQPQHF
>few|TRBJ2-3|TRBV24-1|TRBD2
TGTGCCACCAGTGTTTTAGCGGGGCCCTCCTCTACGCAGTATTTT
CATSVLAGPSSTQYF